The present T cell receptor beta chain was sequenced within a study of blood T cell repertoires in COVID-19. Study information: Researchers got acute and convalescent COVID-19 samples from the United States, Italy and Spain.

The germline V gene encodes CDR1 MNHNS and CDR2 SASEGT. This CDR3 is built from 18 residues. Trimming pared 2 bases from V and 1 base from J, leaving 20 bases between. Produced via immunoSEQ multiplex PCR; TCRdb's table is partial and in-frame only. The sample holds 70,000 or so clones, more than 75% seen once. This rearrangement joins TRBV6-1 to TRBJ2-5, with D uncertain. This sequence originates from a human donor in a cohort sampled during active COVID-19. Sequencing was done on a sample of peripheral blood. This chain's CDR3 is CASSEREEGRFSQETQYF. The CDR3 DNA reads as TGTGCCAGCAGTGAACGAGAGGAAGGCCGATTCAGCCAAGAGACCCAGTACTTC.